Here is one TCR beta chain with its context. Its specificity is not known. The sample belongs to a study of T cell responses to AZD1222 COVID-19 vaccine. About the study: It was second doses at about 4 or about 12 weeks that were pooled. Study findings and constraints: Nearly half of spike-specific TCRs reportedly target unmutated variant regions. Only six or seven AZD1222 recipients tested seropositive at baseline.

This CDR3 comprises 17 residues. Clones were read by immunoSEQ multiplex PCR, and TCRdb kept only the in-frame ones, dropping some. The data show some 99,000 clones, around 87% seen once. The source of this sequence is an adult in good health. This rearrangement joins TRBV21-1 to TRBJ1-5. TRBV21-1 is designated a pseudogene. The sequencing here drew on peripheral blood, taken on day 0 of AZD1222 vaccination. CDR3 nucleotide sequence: TGTGCCAGCAGCAAATTTCAATCTTCCTATAGCAATCAGCCCCAGCATTTT. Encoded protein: CASSKFQSSYSNQPQHF.